The sequence of this T cell receptor (beta chain) was determined in a study of identical twins. Whole-study results and caveats: Out-of-frame beta sequences exhibited a weaker degree of excess twin sharing. Insertions ran lower in abundant cord blood beta clonotypes, though not in memory repertoires.

V gave up 1 base and J gave up 6 bases, with 7 bases separating them. Germline CDR1 reads SGHAT; CDR2 reads FQNNGV. The CDR3 contains 12 residues. This clonotype was counted ten times or more. Its antigen is not identified. TCRdb reprocessed the 5' RACE reads with MiXCR, giving one entry per CDR3 protein. This repertoire shows some 210,000 distinct CDR3 sequences, about 15% found once; its top ten account for roughly two fifths. This sample was also put to use in a study of T cells expressing NK-cell markers. That study adds: All TCR beta repertoires analysed originated from sorted CD3+CD56+NKG2C+, CD3+CD56+NKG2C- and CD3+CD56-NKG2C+ T cells.

This receptor was obtained from a woman aged 18-30 years in good health. The chain employs TRBV11-2 and TRBJ2-7; no firm D call. The sample comprised CD8+ T cells sorted from blood. The CDR3 coding sequence is TGTGCCAGCAGCTTAGGTCGTCCCGAGCAGTACTTC. Residues: CASSLGRPEQYF.